Shown below are 26 T cell receptor beta chains from a single sample sequenced in a study of cytomegalovirus exposure and HLA in healthy donors. Using immunoSEQ multiplex PCR, the repertoire was profiled, and TCRdb retains in-frame clones only, with some absent. The table has under 250,000 clones, less than 85% seen once. Sequencing was carried out using PBMCs. The receptors were sampled from a woman aged 18-35 years in good health and CMV-seronegative.

V gene TRBV19 combines with J gene TRBJ2-5; no firm D call. Germline values: CDR1 LNHDA, CDR2 SQIVND (reference sequence). V lost 1 base and J lost 4, with 13 bases in between. CDR3 length: 15 amino acids. The CDR3 nucleotides are TGTGCCAGTAGTATAGGTCAAGCATCTGCAGAGACCCAGTACTTC. It specifies CASSIGQASAETQYF.

The V gene is TRBV2, the J gene TRBJ1-1, with D unclear. The CDR3 extends over 13 amino acids. The V end was cut by 1 base, the J end by 10 bases, with 13 bases between. Germline V lookup: CDR1 SNHLY, CDR2 FYNNEI. The chain's CDR3 is CASSEVGSLRAFF. The CDR3 nucleotides read TGTGCCAGCAGTGAAGTAGGGTCTTTGAGAGCTTTCTTT.

This clone has more than one count but fewer than ten. V is TRBV29-1 and J is TRBJ1-2; no clear D gene. The CDR3 contains 13 residues. The germline gives CDR1 SQVTM, CDR2 ANQGSEA. The V gene lost 1 base and the J gene lost 4 bases, with 10 bases spanning the gap. For the CDR3, the DNA is TGCAGCGTTGAAGGAGGAATCAGCTATGGCTACACCTTC. This encodes CSVEGGISYGYTF.

The rearrangement links TRBV29-1 to TRBJ2-1; 10 positions agree with TRBD1. Trimming took 4 bases from V and 6 from J; bases not matched to a gene: 12. The CDR3 has 16 amino acids. Germline loops: CDR1 SQVTM, CDR2 ANQGSEA. The chain's CDR3 is CSVARLGQGDPNEQFF. CDR3 nucleotides: TGCAGCGTTGCTCGTCTCGGACAGGGGGACCCCAATGAGCAGTTCTTC.

A note on this clone: Other nucleotide sequences from this sample produce the same CDR3. The J gene is TRBJ2-1, the V gene TRBV9; 8 nucleotides line up with TRBD2. The V segment lost 0 bases and the J segment 9 bases; nucleotides outside the gene matches: 5. Germline CDR1 reads SGDLS; CDR2 reads YYNGEE. The CDR3 extends over 14 amino acids. This CDR3 is CASSVGGGGREQFF. In nucleotides, the CDR3 is TGTGCCAGCAGCGTAGGTGGCGGGGGGCGTGAGCAGTTCTTC.

The chain combines TRBV30 with TRBJ2-2; D possibly corresponds to TRBD2 (5 bases). Per the germline V gene, CDR1 is GTSNPN and CDR2 is SVGIG (reference sequence). This CDR3 region has 12 residues. V was pared by 5 bases and J by 1 base, with 5 bases between. This chain's CDR3 is CAWEGNTGELFF. The CDR3 bases are TGTGCCTGGGAGGGGAACACCGGGGAGCTGTTTTTT.

The chain carries TRBV19 and TRBJ2-7; 9 positions match TRBD1. The ends lost 6 bases at V and 2 bases at J; junction bases unmatched: 5. The CDR3 spans 14 residues. Germline V gives CDR1 LNHDA, CDR2 SQIVND (reference sequence). The CDR3 sequence is CASSLQGAPYEQYF. DNA of the CDR3: TGTGCCAGTAGCCTACAGGGGGCCCCCTACGAGCAGTACTTC.

The gene calls are TRBV9 and TRBJ1-2; D is possibly TRBD1 (5 bases). V was pared by 4 bases and J by 7 bases, with 14 bases between. The CDR3 has 13 residues. The germline gives CDR1 SGDLS, CDR2 YYNGEE. The CDR3 loop reads CASSPRGETGYTF. CDR3 bases: TGTGCCAGCAGCCCAAGGGGAGAGACTGGCTACACCTTC.

V gene TRBV7-9 combines with J gene TRBJ2-3, with D perhaps TRBD1 (6 bases). Trimming took 2 bases from V and 3 from J, leaving 6 bases between them. Germline loops: CDR1 SEHNR, CDR2 FQNEAQ (reference sequence). This CDR3 comprises 13 residues. Here the CDR3 reads CASSLTGTDTQYF. The CDR3 DNA sequence: TGTGCCAGCAGCTTAACAGGGACAGATACGCAGTATTTT.

The chain has TRBV11-2 and TRBJ1-4; D is undetermined. Germline V lookup: CDR1 SGHAT, CDR2 FQNNGV. V dropped 4 bases and J dropped 4 bases, with 7 bases sitting between them. This CDR3 comprises 13 residues. The CDR3 protein is CASSSTLNEKLFF. The DNA of the CDR3 is TGTGCCAGCAGCTCTACCCTTAATGAAAAACTGTTTTTT. Full variable domain (remainder filled in from reference TRBV11-2 and TRBJ1-4): EAGVAQSPRYKIIEKRQSVAFWCNPISGHATLYWYQQILGQGPKLLIQFQNNGVVDDSQLPKDRFSAERLKGVDSTLKIQPAKLEDSAVYLCASSSTLNEKLFFGSGTQLSVL.

The V gene is TRBV6-1, the J gene TRBJ1-2; 11 bases agree with TRBD1. The CDR3 totals 16 residues. Germline V lookup: CDR1 MNHNS, CDR2 SASEGT. The V and J ends lost 1 base and 2 bases, in that order; junction bases with no gene match: 3. The DNA of the CDR3 is TGTGCCAGCAGTGAAGGGGGGGACAGGGGGAACTATGGCTACACCTTC. This codes for CASSEGGDRGNYGYTF.

The rearrangement links TRBV19 to TRBJ1-2; possible D gene TRBD1, 6 bases. CDR3 size: 14 residues. CDR1 LNHDA and CDR2 SQIVND come from the germline V gene (reference sequence). Trimming left V 3 bases short and J 5 bases short, with 13 bases between. DNA for the CDR3: TGTGCCAGTAGTATTGACCATAGGGGGTATGGCTACACCTTC. Translating it yields CASSIDHRGYGYTF.

V usage is TRBV6-5 and J usage is TRBJ1-2; 9 nucleotides agree with TRBD1. The V and J ends lost 2 bases and 7 bases, in that order; junction bases with no gene match: 8. Germline CDR1 MNHEY, CDR2 SVGAGI. The CDR3 contains 15 residues. CDR3 sequence reads: CASSYEQGALGGYTF. In nucleotides, the CDR3 is TGTGCCAGCAGTTACGAACAGGGGGCCTTAGGTGGCTACACCTTC.

The chain couples TRBV13 to TRBJ2-1, with 7 bases matching TRBD2. The V gene end was trimmed by 0 bases and the J gene end by 2 bases; junction bases not matched to a gene: 10. Per germline, CDR1 PRHDT and CDR2 FYEKMQ (reference sequence). The CDR3 runs 18 residues. CDR3 residues: CASSLGLADQLTYNEQFF. The CDR3 DNA is TGTGCCAGCAGCTTAGGGCTAGCGGACCAGCTAACCTACAATGAGCAGTTCTTC.

This clone was counted between two and nine times. This chain uses TRBV10-3 with TRBJ1-5; TRBD1 is a possible D gene (5 bases). CDR1 and CDR2 from the germline V gene are ENHRY and SYGVKD. The CDR3 runs 13 residues. Trimming shortened V by 5 bases and J by 7 bases, and 12 bases separated the two germline ends. CDR3 loop: CAISQGSEQPQHF. The CDR3 coding sequence is TGTGCCATCAGTCAGGGCTCTGAGCAGCCCCAGCATTTT.

V is TRBV29-1 and J is TRBJ2-3, with 9 bases fitting TRBD1. This CDR3 is built from 16 residues. Trimming cost V 7 bases and J 0 bases; bases outside gene matches: 11. Germline loops: CDR1 SQVTM, CDR2 ANQGSEA. CDR3 in DNA: TGCAGCGACCGCCCGGGACAGGGACTGAGCACAGATACGCAGTATTTT. Protein sequence: CSDRPGQGLSTDTQYF.

A few counts support this clone. The chain links TRBV7-7 to TRBJ1-4; 7 nucleotides line up with TRBD1. V gave up 5 bases and J gave up 3 bases; unmatched junction bases: 3. CDR1 is SSHAT, CDR2 FNYEAQ, per germline (reference sequence). This CDR3 region has 14 residues. CDR3 in amino acids: CASSADRANEKLFF. The CDR3 DNA is TGTGCCAGCAGCGCCGACAGGGCTAATGAAAAACTGTTTTTT.

The V call is TRBV19, the J call TRBJ2-3, with TRBD2 matching 8 bases. This CDR3 comprises 17 residues. Germline V gene data show CDR1 as LNHDA and CDR2 as SQIVND (reference sequence). V shed 3 bases and J 7 bases; nucleotides not matched to a gene: 15. The CDR3: CASSMLQTSEGRNTQYF. In DNA, the CDR3 is TGTGCCAGTAGTATGCTGCAGACTAGCGAGGGGAGGAATACGCAGTATTTT. Looking up the rest from reference TRBV19 and TRBJ2-3 gives the full variable domain: DGGITQSPKYLFRKEGQNVTLSCEQNLNHDAMYWYRQDPGQGLRLIYYSQIVNDFQKGDIAEGYSVSREKKESFPLTVTSAQKNPTAFYLCASSMLQTSEGRNTQYFGPGTRLTVL.

The chain uses TRBV7-9 and TRBJ1-1; D call uncertain. The CDR3 runs 13 residues. Deletions cut 5 bases from V and 4 bases from J, with 11 bases between. CDR1 and CDR2 (germline): SEHNR, FQNEAQ (reference sequence). CDR3: CASSPPGVTEAFF. The CDR3 DNA follows: TGTGCCAGCAGCCCCCCGGGAGTCACTGAAGCTTTCTTT.

This chain links TRBV6-5 with TRBJ2-6; D gene unclear. The CDR3 runs 12 residues. V was cut by 8 bases and J by 2 bases, with 4 bases left in between. Germline assignment: CDR1 MNHEY and CDR2 SVGAGI. DNA for the CDR3: TGTGCCAGCCGGACTGGGGCCAACGTCCTGACTTTC. Its translation is CASRTGANVLTF.

V is TRBV4-1 and J is TRBJ1-5; D is perhaps TRBD1 (6 bases). Germline CDR1 and CDR2: MGHRA and YSYEKL. The ends were cut back, 5 bases at V and 3 bases at J, with 14 bases in the middle. The CDR3 has 15 amino acids. This CDR3 is CASSAGGQFNQPQHF. In DNA, the CDR3 is TGCGCCAGCAGCGCCGGGGGCCAGTTCAATCAGCCCCAGCATTTT.

The chain couples TRBV9 to TRBJ1-2; 9 nucleotides align to TRBD1. Germline CDR1 SGDLS, CDR2 YYNGEE. V lost 3 bases, J lost 5 bases, and 2 bases stayed unmatched. The CDR3 runs to 13 residues. In DNA form, the CDR3 reads TGTGCCAGCAGCGGACAGGGGGTATATGGCTACACCTTC. Translated, it gives CASSGQGVYGYTF.

The chain carries TRBV27 and TRBJ1-5; 8 bases align to TRBD1. The germline V gene encodes CDR1 MNHEY and CDR2 SMNVEV (reference sequence). The CDR3 sequence is 13 residues long. V was pared by 7 bases and J by 6 bases, with 5 bases of the junction left unmatched. The CDR3 reads CASTRTGPQPQHF. The CDR3 DNA sequence: TGTGCCAGCACCCGGACAGGGCCTCAGCCCCAGCATTTT.

This clone was counted a single time. This chain connects TRBV28 to TRBJ1-2; the D gene is possibly TRBD1 (6 bases). Trimming removed 7 bases from V and 5 bases from J, with 14 bases in between. Per the germline V gene, CDR1 is MDHEN and CDR2 is SYDVKM. CDR3 length: 13 residues. CDR3 sequence (DNA): TGTGCCAGCACCCCAGCGGGGGCGTATGGCTACACCTTC. Translating it yields CASTPAGAYGYTF.

The gene calls are TRBV28 and TRBJ2-7; 7 bases agree with TRBD1. CDR1 is MDHEN, CDR2 SYDVKM, per germline. Trimming at V came to 3 bases and at J to 3 bases, leaving 11 bases not matched to a gene. CDR3 length equals 16 residues. The CDR3 loop reads CASSFGTESLLYEQYF. For the CDR3, the DNA is TGTGCCAGCAGTTTCGGGACAGAAAGCCTACTCTACGAGCAGTACTTC.

The V call is TRBV27, the J call TRBJ2-3; TRBD1 matches 7 bases. Per the germline V gene, CDR1 is MNHEY and CDR2 is SMNVEV (reference sequence). This CDR3 contains 19 residues. With 4 bases clipped from V and 4 bases from J, the junction kept 20 bases outside the gene matches. CDR3 DNA: TGTGCCAGCAGTTCGGTCGTTTGGGGGACAGCGGACGTCGCAGATACGCAGTATTTT. It translates to CASSSVVWGTADVADTQYF.